The next 28 T cell receptor beta chains were all read from a single sample in a study of technical replicates of blood from a few donors. Profiling relied on immunoSEQ multiplex PCR, and the TCRdb table lists in-frame clones only, not all of them. Of around 56,000 clones listed, 90% to 95% are singletons. The sequenced sample consisted of PBMCs. Receptors originate from a human donor in good health. Some clones in this sample may be carry-over from other donors' samples.

The rearrangement uses TRBV15 and TRBJ1-1; 12 nucleotides agree with TRBD1. The CDR3 is 15 residues long. Germline values: CDR1 LNHNV, CDR2 YYDKDF (reference sequence). The V and J ends lost 10 bases and 8 bases, in that order; junction bases with no gene match: 14. In DNA form, the CDR3 reads TGTGCCAGCGCGCGATCGGGACAGGGGGCTAGGGAAGCTTTCTTT. This translates into CASARSGQGAREAFF.

This chain uses TRBV5-1 with TRBJ2-3; 9 bases line up with TRBD1. V lost 4 bases, J lost 5 bases, and 8 bases stayed unmatched. The CDR3 is 15 residues long. The germline CDR1 and CDR2 sequences are SGHRS and YFSETQ. The CDR3 DNA is TGCGCCAGCAGCCGGGGGACAGGGAGGGAAGATACGCAGTATTTT. Translated: CASSRGTGREDTQYF.

As DNA, the CDR3 is TGTGCCAGCAGCGCTCGGTCGAATCGCCAAGAGACCCAGTACTTC. Protein: CASSARSNRQETQYF. The chain combines TRBV7-2 with TRBJ2-5, with no clear D. Per germline, CDR1 SGHTA and CDR2 FQGNSA. V was cut by 5 bases and J by 1 base, with 14 bases left in between. CDR3 length equals 15 residues.

The rearrangement uses TRBV29-1 and TRBJ1-1, with 7 bases that match TRBD1. Trimming took 7 bases from V and 10 from J; bases not matched to a gene: 12. Per the germline V gene, CDR1 is SQVTM and CDR2 is ANQGSEA. This CDR3 contains 12 residues. Here the CDR3 DNA reads TGCAGCGGCGCCGACAGGGACGCAGGAGCTTTCTTT. Translating gives CSGADRDAGAFF.

The rearrangement joins TRBV5-4 to TRBJ1-2; TRBD1 matches at 8 bases. CDR1 is SGHNT and CDR2 is YYREEE in the germline V gene (reference sequence). V dropped 4 bases and J dropped 3; count of bases not matched to a gene: 8. CDR3 length: 15 residues. The CDR3 is CASSVRGPLHYGYTF. CDR3 sequence (DNA): TGTGCCAGCAGCGTCAGGGGGCCGCTCCACTATGGCTACACCTTC.

The chain carries TRBV7-6 and TRBJ2-7; TRBD2 aligns across 11 bases. J lost 5 bases, V lost 4 bases, and 7 bases had no gene match. Per the germline V gene, CDR1 is SGHVS and CDR2 is FNYEAQ. This CDR3 region has 15 residues. The CDR3: CASSSILAGGNEQYF. The CDR3, as DNA: TGTGCCAGCAGCTCCATCCTAGCGGGAGGTAACGAGCAGTACTTC.

V and J are TRBV4-3 and TRBJ2-5; weak D call: TRBD2 (6 bases). The CDR3 has 16 residues. Trimming took off 4 bases at V and 6 bases at J, with 21 bases between the two ends. The germline CDR1 and CDR2 sequences are LGHNA and YSLEER. In nucleotides, the CDR3 is TGCGCCAGCAGCCCGGGGGAGCTAGCGCCCTATAAGACCCAGTACTTC. This encodes CASSPGELAPYKTQYF.

J is TRBJ2-7 and V is TRBV7-3; D is uncertain. V gave up 3 bases and J gave up 5 bases, with 11 bases separating them. This CDR3 is 13 amino acids long. CDR1 is SGHTA, CDR2 FQGTGA, per germline. In nucleotides, the CDR3 is TGTGCCAGCAGCTTGGGCCCGGCCCACGAGCAGTACTTC. Its translation is CASSLGPAHEQYF.

The CDR3 loop reads CASSGTGRGANVLTF. The DNA of the CDR3 is TGTGCCAGCAGCGGGACAGGGCGGGGGGCCAACGTCCTGACTTTC. The chain uses TRBV7-2 and TRBJ2-6; TRBD1 agrees at 9 bases. Germline V gene lookup returns CDR1 SGHTA and CDR2 FQGNSA. This CDR3 is 15 amino acids long. Losses at the gene ends were 5 bases for V and 4 bases for J; bases not matched to a gene: 3.

The rearrangement joins TRBV5-1 to TRBJ1-1; TRBD1 matches at 7 bases. Trimming took 4 bases from V and 8 from J; bases not matched to a gene: 2. Germline CDR1 SGHRS, CDR2 YFSETQ. This CDR3 has 11 residues. The CDR3 sequence: CASSPGQEAFF. CDR3 nucleotide sequence: TGCGCCAGCAGCCCGGGACAGGAAGCTTTCTTT.

The rearrangement uses TRBV11-3 and TRBJ1-1; tentatively, D is TRBD1 (5 bases). This CDR3 region has 14 residues. V was clipped by 4 bases and J by 0 bases, with 9 bases between them. CDR1 SGHNT and CDR2 YENEEA come from the germline V gene. CDR3: CASSSQGLNTEAFF. The CDR3 DNA follows: TGTGCCAGCAGCTCGCAGGGCTTGAACACTGAAGCTTTCTTT.

The CDR3 region has the DNA TGTGCCAGCTCAGACCTCGGACAGATGAACACTGAAGCTTTCTTT. This translates into CASSDLGQMNTEAFF. V is TRBV18 and J is TRBJ1-1, with a weak D call TRBD1 (6 bases). The germline gives CDR1 KGHSH, CDR2 LQKENI. Trimming left V 5 bases short and J 0 bases short, with 13 bases between. CDR3 size: 15 residues.

V usage is TRBV10-3 and J usage is TRBJ2-7; TRBD1 matches at 7 bases. Germline CDR1 is ENHRY and CDR2 is SYGVKD. V lost 8 bases, J lost 1 base, and 2 bases stayed unmatched. This CDR3 is built from 12 residues. The CDR3 DNA follows: TGTGCCATCCGACAGGGATCCTACGAGCAGTACTTC. This gives the protein CAIRQGSYEQYF.

The chain recombines TRBV7-9 with TRBJ2-7, with D possibly being TRBD2 (5 bases). CDR1 and CDR2 (germline): SEHNR, FQNEAQ (reference sequence). This CDR3 region has 12 residues. With 8 bases removed from V and 6 bases from J, the gap between germline ends came to 14 bases. CDR3 region: CASRSAAGEQYF. CDR3 in DNA: TGTGCCAGCCGCTCGGCTGCGGGCGAGCAGTACTTC.

The chain carries TRBV28 and TRBJ2-7; D not resolved. Trimming stripped 5 bases from V and 2 bases from J, with 13 bases between. This CDR3 region has 14 residues. Germline V gene lookup returns CDR1 MDHEN and CDR2 SYDVKM. The CDR3 is CASSVPGLTYEQYF. For the CDR3, the DNA is TGTGCCAGCAGTGTACCGGGTCTTACCTACGAGCAGTACTTC.

For this clone: The DNA is omitted, as the CDR3 cannot be located on it reliably, and the CDR3 follows TCRdb's listing. V and J are TRBV6-5 and TRBJ1-5; whether TRBD1, the table's D call, matches the DNA was not checked. Inclusive of both ends, the CDR3 amounts to 14 amino acids. CDR1 MNHEY and CDR2 SVGAGI come from the germline V gene. CDR3 in amino acids: CASSTSTGRQPQHF.

J is TRBJ2-2 and V is TRBV5-1; weak D call: TRBD2 (6 bases). Looked up from germline, CDR1 is SGHRS and CDR2 is YFSETQ. Between the trimmed V and J ends, which lost 5 bases and 4 bases, there was a span of 21 bases. This CDR3 has 17 residues. CDR3 nucleotides: TGCGCCAGCAGACATGACCGGGACTTCACGAGCACCGGGGAGCTGTTTTTT. This codes for CASRHDRDFTSTGELFF.

This clone showed up just once. The J gene is TRBJ2-3, the V gene TRBV6-1; maybe TRBD2 (6 bases). CDR3 size: 15 residues. Germline lookup yields CDR1 MNHNS and CDR2 SASEGT. V was shortened by 11 bases and J by 2 bases, with 20 bases between the two germline ends. This chain's CDR3 is CASRGSRGNTDTQYF. The CDR3 DNA reads TGTGCCTCCCGGGGGAGCCGGGGTAACACAGATACGCAGTATTTT.

This clone has just one count. This chain links TRBV7-8 with TRBJ1-3; TRBD1 matches at 10 bases. This CDR3 region has 18 residues. Germline V CDR1 and CDR2: SGHVS, FQNEAQ. The J segment lost 1 base and the V segment lost 1 base, leaving 7 bases of the junction unmatched. The CDR3 here is CASSLVPGQGSSGNTIYF. CDR3 sequence (DNA): TGTGCCAGCAGCTTAGTCCCGGGACAGGGGAGTTCTGGAAACACCATATATTTT. The full variable domain, rest sourced from reference TRBV7-8 and TRBJ1-3, is GAGVSQSPRYKVAKRGQDVALRCDPISGHVSLFWYQQALGQGPEFLTYFQNEAQLDKSGLPSDRFFAERPEGSVSTLKIQRTQQEDSAVYLCASSLVPGQGSSGNTIYFGEGSWLTVV.

V gene TRBV4-2 combines with J gene TRBJ1-5, with TRBD1 identical over 9 bases. The CDR3 length is 17 residues. In germline, CDR1 is LGHNA, CDR2 YNFKEQ. Losses at the gene ends were 4 bases for V and 3 bases for J; bases not matched to a gene: 10. The CDR3 sequence is CASSLSPGTGINQPQHF. The CDR3 DNA reads as TGTGCCAGCAGCCTTAGCCCCGGGACAGGGATCAATCAGCCCCAGCATTTT.

The V and J genes are TRBV27 and TRBJ2-6; 8 bases map to TRBD1. The CDR3 contains 17 residues. Germline-derived CDR1 and CDR2 are MNHEY and SMNVEV (reference sequence). V was pared by 5 bases and J by 4 bases, with 10 bases of the junction left unmatched. The DNA for the CDR3 is TGTGCCAGCAGTCCCGGACAGGGCCTGGGAGGGGCCAACGTCCTGACTTTC. Amino acid sequence: CASSPGQGLGGANVLTF.

To note about this clone: Distinct nucleotide sequences in the sample also encode this CDR3. The chain combines TRBV5-4 with TRBJ2-3, with 11 bases fitting TRBD2. CDR3 size: 15 residues. Germline CDR1 reads SGHNT; CDR2 reads YYREEE (reference sequence). J gave up 5 bases and V 5 bases, and 7 bases lay outside the gene matches. CDR3 in amino acids: CASSLAGGPGDTQYF. CDR3 DNA: TGTGCCAGCAGTCTAGCGGGAGGCCCGGGAGATACGCAGTATTTT.

The rearrangement uses TRBV18 and TRBJ2-2; TRBD1 matches 7 bases. Looked up from germline, CDR1 is KGHSH and CDR2 is LQKENI. J gave up 7 bases and V 0 bases, and 5 bases lay outside the gene matches. CDR3 size: 15 residues. CDR3 residues: CASSPPTGPLGELFF. CDR3 DNA sequence: TGTGCCAGCTCACCACCGACAGGGCCGCTCGGGGAGCTGTTTTTT.

This rearrangement joins TRBV7-2 to TRBJ2-7; TRBD1 matches at 10 bases. This CDR3 has 16 residues. J lost 6 bases, V lost 6 bases, and 14 bases had no gene match. Germline assignment: CDR1 SGHTA and CDR2 FQGNSA. The CDR3 is CASSPIFGTGAAEQYF. The CDR3 nucleotides read TGTGCCAGCAGTCCCATTTTTGGGACAGGGGCTGCCGAGCAGTACTTC.

This chain connects TRBV11-2 to TRBJ2-7; 8 bases match TRBD2. The CDR3 spans 15 residues. In germline, CDR1 is SGHAT, CDR2 FQNNGV. Trimming removed 6 bases from V and 2 bases from J; junction bases left unmatched: 9. As DNA, the CDR3 is TGTGCCAGCAGAAGGGGCGGGAGGTTACCCTACGAGCAGTACTTC. It codes for CASRRGGRLPYEQYF.

The V call is TRBV6-4, the J call TRBJ2-3, with 11 positions matching TRBD2. Trimming took 2 bases from V and 6 from J; bases not matched to a gene: 7. The CDR3 spans 16 residues. Germline V lookup: CDR1 MRHNA, CDR2 SNTAGT. This CDR3 is CASSDLTSGDLDTQYF. CDR3 bases: TGTGCCAGCAGTGACCTGACTAGCGGGGATCTGGATACGCAGTATTTT.

This clone was seen just once. The chain employs TRBV5-1 and TRBJ2-5; 12 positions match TRBD2. The CDR3 contains 15 residues. Germline lookup yields CDR1 SGHRS and CDR2 YFSETQ. Trimming took 3 bases from V and 2 from J; bases not matched to a gene: 2. This CDR3 reads CASSSGTSGQETQYF. The CDR3 bases are TGCGCCAGCAGCTCCGGGACTAGCGGGCAAGAGACCCAGTACTTC.

The chain couples TRBV5-4 to TRBJ2-3, with 9 bases lining up with TRBD2. CDR3 length: 16 amino acids. V lost 4 bases to trimming and J lost 1 base; unmatched junction nucleotides: 7. CDR1 is SGHNT and CDR2 is YYREEE in the germline V gene (reference sequence). The DNA of the CDR3 is TGTGCCAGCAGCACCGGGACTAGCCTAGGCACAGATACGCAGTATTTT. Translating it yields CASSTGTSLGTDTQYF.